The rows below give T cell receptor beta chains drawn from one sample of a study of cytomegalovirus exposure and HLA in healthy donors. The method was immunoSEQ multiplex PCR; TCRdb's version includes in-frame clones alone and lacks a portion of them. The data show 150,000 or so clones, around 70% seen once. The sample taken for sequencing was PBMCs. All receptors derive from a male donor in good health and CMV-seronegative. CDR3s include the opening cysteine and the closing phenylalanine or tryptophan. The D gene is left open where the match is weak. For some rows the clone size is stated as once, few or many, or as a class when expanded; others skip it.

-	-	TRBV6-1	TRBJ2-7	TGTGCCAGCAGTGAATGGGCAGCCTACGAGCAGTACTTC	CASSEWAAYEQYF
few	-	TRBV27	TRBJ2-7	TGTGCCAGCAGTTTGCGGGACTCTAGAGGCGAGCAGTACTTC	CASSLRDSRGEQYF
-	-	TRBV21-1	TRBJ2-7	TGTGCCAGCAGACAGGGATTCCCCTACGAGCAGTACTTC	CASRQGFPYEQYF
-	TRBD1	TRBV7-9	TRBJ1-2	TGTGCCAGCAGCTCCGAGGACGGGACAGGGGTGTATGGCTACACCTTC	CASSSEDGTGVYGYTF
-	-	TRBV10-3	TRBJ2-2	TGTGCCATCGGCCCGGAGGCAGGGAACACCGGGGAGCTGTTTTTT	CAIGPEAGNTGELFF
few	TRBD2	TRBV5-4	TRBJ2-1	TGTGCCAGCACCTTCCCGGGACTAGCGGGGGGGAACAATGAGCAGTTCTTC	CASTFPGLAGGNNEQFF
few	TRBD2	TRBV7-2	TRBJ2-2	TGTGCCAGCAGCCCGAGGGACTACAACACCGGGGAGCTGTTTTTT	CASSPRDYNTGELFF
few	TRBD2	TRBV4-2	TRBJ2-3	TGTGCCAGCAGCCAAGGATCCTACCCGGGACTAGCGGGGGGACTCACAGATACGCAGTATTTT	CASSQGSYPGLAGGLTDTQYF
-	-	TRBV20-1	TRBJ2-1	TGCAGTGCGCCCAGGGGCAATGAGCAGTTCTTC	CSAPRGNEQFF
-	-	TRBV9	TRBJ2-3	TGTGCCAGCAGCGTGCTCGCTAGAGGTGGGAGCAGCACAGATACGCAGTATTTT	CASSVLARGGSSTDTQYF
-	-	TRBV9	TRBJ1-1	TGTGCCAGCAGCGCCTACAGGGTTGTAGTAAGGAACACTGAAGCTTTCTTT	CASSAYRVVVRNTEAFF
-	-	TRBV7-7	TRBJ2-5	TGTGCTAGCAGCTCCGCAGCGCGGAGTGAGACCCAGTACTTC	CASSSAARSETQYF
once	TRBD2	TRBV6-1	TRBJ2-4	TGTGCAACGACTAGCGGGGGCCAGGGAAACATTCAGTACTTC	CATTSGGQGNIQYF
few	TRBD2	TRBV7-9	TRBJ2-1	TGTGCCAGCAGCTTAGGATCGGGGGGGAATGAGCAGTTCTTC	CASSLGSGGNEQFF
-	TRBD1	TRBV10-3	TRBJ2-6	TGTGCCGTCCAACAGGGGACTGGGGCCAACGTCCTGACTTTC	CAVQQGTGANVLTF
-	-	TRBV27	TRBJ2-5	TGTGCCAGCAGTCACAGGGCGAAAGGAGAGACCCAGTACTTC	CASSHRAKGETQYF
few	-	TRBV7-3	TRBJ1-1	TGTGCCAGCAGCTTAAAGGGATGGGGCACGAACACTGAAGCTTTCTTT	CASSLKGWGTNTEAFF
-	TRBD2	TRBV9	TRBJ2-1	TGTGCCAGCAGCGTAACGGGGGGGATATACAATGAGCAGTTCTTC	CASSVTGGIYNEQFF
-	TRBD2	TRBV7-6	TRBJ2-5	TGTGCCAGCAGCCACCGGGGACTAGCGGGGATCCAAGAGACCCAGTACTTC	CASSHRGLAGIQETQYF
-	-	TRBV7-9	TRBJ1-3	TGTTCCAGCAGCGCTGGAGGGACTTACTCTGGAAACACCATATATTTT	CSSSAGGTYSGNTIYF
-	-	TRBV2	TRBJ2-1	TGTGCCAGCAGGGACCAGGACAATCTCTACAATGAGCAGTTCTTC	CASRDQDNLYNEQFF
few	-	TRBV7-2	TRBJ2-7	TGTGCCAGCAGCCTCCGGGGAGGCGAGCAGTACTTC	CASSLRGGEQYF
once	TRBD2	TRBV19	TRBJ2-5	TGTGCCACCCGTCAAGTGGGGGGGAGCCCCCAAGAGACCCAGTACTTC	CATRQVGGSPQETQYF
-	-	TRBV6-6	TRBJ1-2	TGTGCCAGCAGTCCCGGACAGTACTATGGCTACACCTTC	CASSPGQYYGYTF
-	-	TRBV7-2	TRBJ1-1	TGTGCCAGCAGCTTAGTGGGGGGGCAAAACACTGAAGCTTTCTTT	CASSLVGGQNTEAFF
-	-	TRBV7-3	TRBJ1-3	TGTGCCAGCAGCTTCGGGGGGGCTGGAAACACCATATATTTT	CASSFGGAGNTIYF
-	TRBD1	TRBV28	TRBJ1-2	TGTGCCAGCAGTTTATGGCCAGGGGGCCTCTATGGCTACACCTTC	CASSLWPGGLYGYTF
few	-	TRBV6-1	TRBJ1-5	TGTGCCAGCAGTGGGGGCCTGGGCAATCAGCCCCAGCATTTT	CASSGGLGNQPQHF
-	-	TRBV7-9	TRBJ2-5	TGTGCCAGCAGCTCAGTTGAGACCCAGTACTTC	CASSSVETQYF
few	TRBD1	TRBV30	TRBJ1-1	TGTGCCTGGGGCAGGGGGAGGAACACTGAAGCTTTCTTT	CAWGRGRNTEAFF
-	-	TRBV9	TRBJ1-1	TGTGCCAGCAGCGTACTTCCCCCGGGGAACACTGAAGCTTTCTTT	CASSVLPPGNTEAFF
-	-	TRBV27	TRBJ2-6	TGTGCCAGCAGCCTTACAGGGTTTGGGGCCAACGTCCTGACTTTC	CASSLTGFGANVLTF
few	TRBD1	TRBV19	TRBJ2-5	TGTGCCAGTAGTACGACAGGGCCGGAGACCCAGTACTTC	CASSTTGPETQYF
-	TRBD2	TRBV5-1	TRBJ2-3	TGCGCCAGCAGCTTGACTAGCGGGAGAACAGATACGCAGTATTTT	CASSLTSGRTDTQYF
-	TRBD1	TRBV7-2	TRBJ2-3	TGTGCCAGCAGCACCACCTCGGGGACAGGGGCAGATACGCAGTATTTT	CASSTTSGTGADTQYF
-	TRBD2	TRBV5-4	TRBJ2-1	TGTGCCAGCAGCTCCCCCGGGACTAGCGGCAATGAGCAGTTCTTC	CASSSPGTSGNEQFF
-	-	TRBV4-3	TRBJ1-4	TGCGCCAGCAGCGTGACCCTAGGGAGGGGTGAAAAACTGTTTTTT	CASSVTLGRGEKLFF
-	-	TRBV27	TRBJ2-1	TGTGCCAGCAGCCCACGGGACTACAATGAGCAGTTCTTC	CASSPRDYNEQFF
-	-	TRBV2	TRBJ1-1	TGTGCCAGCAGTGAACTCGCAGGGCGAACTGAAGCTTTCTTT	CASSELAGRTEAFF
once	TRBD1	TRBV14	TRBJ2-7	TGTGCCAGATTTCGGGACAGGGAGGGCGAGCAGTACTTC	CARFRDREGEQYF
-	TRBD2	TRBV6-4	TRBJ2-3	TGTGCCAGCAGTGAACTAGCGGGGGGCCTTGATACGCAGTATTTT	CASSELAGGLDTQYF